The 17 T cell receptor beta chains in this list originate from one sample, sequenced in a study of T cell repertoires in ileal Crohn's disease. TCRdb keeps only in-frame clones here, not all; method: immunoSEQ multiplex PCR. Among about 6,900 clones listed, 83% were seen once. Sequencing was done on a sample of ileal tissue. Receptor source: an adult with Crohn's disease.

This chain uses TRBV19 with TRBJ1-5; 9 nucleotides align to TRBD1. CDR1 is LNHDA, CDR2 SQIVND, per germline (reference sequence). The ends lost 7 bases at V and 2 bases at J; junction bases unmatched: 6. This CDR3 is built from 15 residues. The CDR3 coding sequence is TGTGCCAGTACTCTGACAGGGGGAGGCAATCAGCCCCAGCATTTT. The encoded protein is CASTLTGGGNQPQHF.

V is TRBV7-9 and J is TRBJ1-1; D is possibly TRBD1 (5 bases). CDR3 length: 13 amino acids. V was trimmed by 9 bases and J by 1 base, leaving 12 bases between them. Germline V gene data show CDR1 as SEHNR and CDR2 as FQNEAQ (reference sequence). CDR3 nucleotides: TGTGCCAGGGACGGCAGGGAGAACACTGAAGCTTTCTTT. Protein: CARDGRENTEAFF.

This chain links TRBV18 with TRBJ2-5, with D hard to call. Germline V gene data show CDR1 as KGHSH and CDR2 as LQKENI. The CDR3 loop spans 13 amino acids. V dropped 2 bases and J dropped 2 bases, with 6 bases sitting between them. The CDR3 here is CASSPKQQETQYF. The CDR3 DNA sequence: TGTGCCAGCTCACCAAAACAACAAGAGACCCAGTACTTC.

This rearrangement joins TRBV23-1 to TRBJ1-2; 7 positions match TRBD1. TRBV23-1 is an open reading frame, and its role is uncertain. The CDR3 loop spans 15 amino acids. Trimming removed 0 bases from V and 0 bases from J; junction bases left unmatched: 1. In DNA, the CDR3 is TGCGCCAGCAGTCAATCTACAGGGGCTAACTATGGCTACACCTTC. Protein product: CASSQSTGANYGYTF.

This clone was picked up a small number of times. The rearrangement links TRBV9 to TRBJ2-1; 7 bases agree with TRBD2. The V segment lost 5 bases and the J segment 7 bases; nucleotides outside the gene matches: 0. The CDR3 is 11 residues long. Germline assignment: CDR1 SGDLS and CDR2 YYNGEE. CDR3 sequence: CASRAGNEQFF. The CDR3 bases are TGTGCCAGCAGAGCGGGAAATGAGCAGTTCTTC.

This clone was seen once. The genes are TRBV6-1 and TRBJ2-7; 9 bases align to TRBD2. This CDR3 has 14 amino acids. Trimming took 5 bases from V and 5 from J; bases not matched to a gene: 7. Germline-derived CDR1 and CDR2 are MNHNS and SASEGT. The CDR3 reads CASSLLAGVNEQYF. DNA of the CDR3: TGTGCCAGCAGTCTATTAGCGGGAGTGAACGAGCAGTACTTC.

The V gene is TRBV28, the J gene TRBJ2-7, with 7 positions matching TRBD2. V dropped 7 bases and J dropped 5; count of bases not matched to a gene: 14. CDR1 MDHEN and CDR2 SYDVKM come from the germline V gene. The CDR3 runs to 15 residues. CDR3 in amino acids: CASTSMGRGRDEQYF. DNA of the CDR3: TGTGCCAGCACCTCCATGGGTCGAGGGAGGGACGAGCAGTACTTC.

The V gene is TRBV6-5, the J gene TRBJ2-7, with 11 bases lining up with TRBD2. This CDR3 region has 15 residues. The ends lost 2 bases at V and 5 bases at J; junction bases unmatched: 5. The germline V gene has CDR1 MNHEY and CDR2 SVGAGI. For the CDR3, the DNA is TGTGCCAGCAGTTACAGGGCTAGCGGGAGGAACGAGCAGTACTTC. This gives the protein CASSYRASGRNEQYF.

This clone counts as large. The chain employs TRBV7-9 and TRBJ1-1; possible D gene TRBD1, 5 bases. Germline V gives CDR1 SEHNR, CDR2 FQNEAQ (reference sequence). Trimming stripped 5 bases from V and 8 bases from J, with 12 bases between. The CDR3 spans 12 residues. CDR3: CASSHGAGEAFF. The CDR3 DNA is TGTGCCAGCAGCCATGGAGCAGGGGAAGCTTTCTTT.

The gene calls are TRBV6-1 and TRBJ1-1, with 11 positions matching TRBD1. From germline, CDR1 is MNHNS and CDR2 SASEGT. The CDR3 covers 15 residues. With 4 bases clipped from V and 4 bases from J, the junction kept 5 bases outside the gene matches. As DNA, the CDR3 is TGTGCCAGCAGTGTAAGGACAGGGGGCATCACTGAAGCTTTCTTT. It yields the protein CASSVRTGGITEAFF.

This clone was seen a single time. The chain recombines TRBV10-1 with TRBJ2-7; 14 nucleotides agree with TRBD2. Germline V CDR1 and CDR2: WNHNN, SYGVQD (reference sequence). Trimming took 3 bases from V and 12 from J; bases not matched to a gene: 4. The CDR3 is made up of 13 amino acids. CDR3 bases: TGCGCCAGCAGTGATGGGACTAGCGGGAGTAGGTACTTC. Protein product: CASSDGTSGSRYF.

The chain links TRBV6-1 to TRBJ2-2; the match to TRBD2 covers 11 bases. V shed 0 bases and J 5 bases; nucleotides not matched to a gene: 11. CDR1 MNHNS and CDR2 SASEGT come from the germline V gene. The CDR3 spans 19 residues. As DNA, the CDR3 is TGTGCCAGCAGTGAAGCGCGGTTTCGACTAGCGGGAAAAACCGGGGAGCTGTTTTTT. Its translation: CASSEARFRLAGKTGELFF.

This sequence joins TRBV7-3 and TRBJ2-1; 9 nucleotides match TRBD2. The V gene's germline CDR1 is SGHTA and CDR2 FQGTGA. After removal of 4 bases from V and 9 bases from J, the junction contained 16 bases not matched to a gene. This CDR3 spans 17 amino acids. Written as DNA, the CDR3 is TGTGCCAGCAGCTCAGGACGGGCGGGAGGGGTGGAGAGTGAGCAGTTCTTC. Protein product: CASSSGRAGGVESEQFF.

The chain joins TRBV19 to TRBJ1-2; D gene unclear. V was pared by 2 bases and J by 4 bases, with 8 bases between. This CDR3 contains 13 residues. CDR1 LNHDA and CDR2 SQIVND come from the germline V gene (reference sequence). CDR3 in DNA: TGTGCCAGTAGTATAAACGGGTTCTATGGCTACACCTTC. Protein sequence: CASSINGFYGYTF.

The rearrangement uses TRBV5-5 and TRBJ1-2; D is unresolved. The CDR3 has 13 amino acids. The V gene lost 6 bases and the J gene lost 5 bases, with 14 bases spanning the gap. The V gene's germline CDR1 is SGHKS and CDR2 YYEKEE (reference sequence). The CDR3 is CASTQGGEYGYTF. The CDR3 region has the DNA TGTGCCAGCACCCAAGGTGGGGAGTATGGCTACACCTTC.

This clone is a singleton in its sample. The rearrangement joins TRBV18 to TRBJ1-5, with D possibly TRBD1 on 6 matching bases. Germline loops: CDR1 KGHSH, CDR2 LQKENI. V lost 8 bases and J lost 4, with 12 bases in between. The CDR3 covers 13 residues. CDR3 DNA sequence: TGTGCCAGCGGAGCGGACAGAAATCAGCCCCAGCATTTT. This gives the protein CASGADRNQPQHF.

The rearrangement uses TRBV4-1 and TRBJ2-7; TRBD2 aligns across 7 bases. From germline, CDR1 is MGHRA and CDR2 YSYEKL. V gave up 4 bases and J gave up 4 bases; unmatched junction bases: 13. There are 16 residues in the CDR3. DNA of the CDR3: TGCGCCAGCAGCCCTCTTATAGCGGGTGGAAGGTACGAGCAGTACTTC. Residues: CASSPLIAGGRYEQYF.